The next 5 T cell receptor beta chains were all read from a single sample in a study of control samples from healthy donors and cancer patients. Profiling relied on immunoSEQ multiplex PCR, and the TCRdb table lists in-frame clones only, not all of them. The sample consists of roughly 40,000 clones, approximately 87% of them appearing once. Sequencing was done on a sample of blood. These receptors came from a man between 60 and 70 years old in good health.

V is TRBV18 and J is TRBJ2-2; unclear D gene. The CDR3 has 16 amino acids. Trimming left V 2 bases short and J 2 bases short, with 12 bases between. CDR1 and CDR2 (germline): KGHSH, LQKENI. CDR3 bases: TGTGCCAGCTCACCAGCGGCGCCAGGAAACACCGGGGAGCTGTTTTTT. Its protein is CASSPAAPGNTGELFF. Filled out from reference TRBV18 and TRBJ2-2, the complete variable domain reads NAGVMQNPRHLVRRRGQEARLRCSPMKGHSHVYWYRQLPEEGLKFMVYLQKENIIDESGMPKERFSAEFPKEGPSILRIQQVVRGDSAAYFCASSPAAPGNTGELFFGEGSRLTVL.

This clone was found a few times. The rearrangement joins TRBV2 to TRBJ1-5, with D perhaps matching TRBD1 (5 bases). Germline V CDR1 and CDR2: SNHLY, FYNNEI. The CDR3 loop spans 14 amino acids. The ends were cut back, 2 bases at V and 7 bases at J, with 12 bases in the middle. In DNA, the CDR3 is TGTGCCAGCAGTGAACAGGGACGGGTCCAGCCCCAGCATTTT. Protein product: CASSEQGRVQPQHF. The entire variable domain, with the rest obtained from reference TRBV2 and TRBJ1-5, is as follows: EPEVTQTPSHQVTQMGQEVILRCVPISNHLYFYWYRQILGQKVEFLVSFYNNEISEKSEIFDDQFSVERPDGSNFTLKIRSTKLEDSAMYFCASSEQGRVQPQHFGDGTRLSIL.

The chain combines TRBV28 with TRBJ1-6; 8 nucleotides align to TRBD1. Germline CDR1 MDHEN, CDR2 SYDVKM. V gave up 7 bases and J gave up 10 bases; unmatched junction bases: 6. The CDR3 contains 13 residues. The DNA of the CDR3 is TGTGCCAGCACCCAGGACAGGGCCTCACCCCTCCACTTT. Translating gives CASTQDRASPLHF.

In regard to this clone: Its ends do not fully match the called genes, so a read error is possible. The J gene is TRBJ2-2, the V gene TRBV7-7; 7 bases are a match to TRBD2. The V gene's germline CDR1 is SSHAT and CDR2 FNYEAQ (reference sequence). The CDR3 runs 15 residues. In DNA, the CDR3 is TGTGCTAGCAGCCCCCAGGGACTAACGACCGGGGAGCTGTTTTTT. This translates into CASSPQGLTTGELFF. Complete variable domain (other parts from reference TRBV7-7 and TRBJ2-2): GAGVSQSPRYKVTKRGQDVTLRCDPISSHATLYWYQQALGQGPEFLTYFNYEAQPDKSGLPSDRFSAERPEGSISTLTIQRTEQRDSAMYRCASSPQGLTTGELFFGEGSRLTVL.

The sample holds one count of this clone. This chain links TRBV25-1 with TRBJ2-7, with 12 nucleotides matching TRBD1. After removal of 6 bases from V and 5 bases from J, the junction contained 11 bases not matched to a gene. The CDR3 has 16 residues. The germline gives CDR1 MGHDK, CDR2 SYGVNS. The CDR3 bases are TGTGCCAGCAGCCGACCGCCGGGACAGGGGGCGGACGAGCAGTACTTC. It is translated as CASSRPPGQGADEQYF.